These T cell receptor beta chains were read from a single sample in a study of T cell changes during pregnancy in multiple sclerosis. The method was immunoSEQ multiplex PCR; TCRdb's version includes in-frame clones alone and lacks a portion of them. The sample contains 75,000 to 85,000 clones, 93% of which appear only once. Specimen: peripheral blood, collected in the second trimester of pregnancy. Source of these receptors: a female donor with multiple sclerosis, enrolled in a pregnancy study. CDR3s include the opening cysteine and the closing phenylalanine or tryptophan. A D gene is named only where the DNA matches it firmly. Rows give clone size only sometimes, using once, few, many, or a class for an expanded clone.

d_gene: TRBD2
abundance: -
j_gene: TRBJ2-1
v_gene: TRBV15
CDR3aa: CATSVAGQYNEQFF
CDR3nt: TGTGCCACCAGCGTAGCGGGGCAGTACAATGAGCAGTTCTTC

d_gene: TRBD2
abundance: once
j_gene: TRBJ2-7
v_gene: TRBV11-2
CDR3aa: CASSLASGGYSSSYEQYF
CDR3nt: TGTGCCAGCAGCTTAGCTAGCGGGGGGTACTCCAGCTCCTACGAGCAGTACTTC

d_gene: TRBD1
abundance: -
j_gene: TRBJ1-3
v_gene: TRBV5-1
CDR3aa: CASSLPTGTSGNTIYF
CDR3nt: TGCGCCAGCAGCTTACCGACAGGGACCTCTGGAAACACCATATATTTT

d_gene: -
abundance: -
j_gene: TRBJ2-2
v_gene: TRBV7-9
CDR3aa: CASSLSTGTNTGELFF
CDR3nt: TGTGCCAGCAGCTTATCCACCGGGACAAACACCGGGGAGCTGTTTTTT

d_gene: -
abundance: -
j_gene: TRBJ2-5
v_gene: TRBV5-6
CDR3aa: CASSLWHSETQYF
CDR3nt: TGTGCCAGCAGCTTATGGCATTCGGAGACCCAGTACTTC

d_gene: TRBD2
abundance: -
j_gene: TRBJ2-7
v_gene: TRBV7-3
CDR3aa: CASSSGGVDEQYF
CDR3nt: TGTGCCAGCAGCTCGGGGGGGGTAGACGAGCAGTACTTC

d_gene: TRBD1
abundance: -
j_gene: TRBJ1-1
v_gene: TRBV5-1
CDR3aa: CASSLGAQGEGPEAFF
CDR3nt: TGCGCCAGCAGCTTGGGGGCGCAGGGGGAAGGACCTGAAGCTTTCTTT

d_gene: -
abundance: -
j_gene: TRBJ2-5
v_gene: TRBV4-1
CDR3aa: CASSHVNNYRETQYF
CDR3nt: TGCGCCAGCAGCCACGTTAACAACTACCGAGAGACCCAGTACTTC

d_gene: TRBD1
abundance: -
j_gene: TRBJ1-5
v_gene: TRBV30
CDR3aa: CAWSSIQGGEPQHF
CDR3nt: TGTGCCTGGAGTTCCATTCAGGGGGGAGAGCCCCAGCATTTT

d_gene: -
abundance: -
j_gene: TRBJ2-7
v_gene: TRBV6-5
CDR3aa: CASSYSGREQYF
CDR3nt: TGTGCCAGCAGTTACTCGGGGCGGGAGCAGTACTTC

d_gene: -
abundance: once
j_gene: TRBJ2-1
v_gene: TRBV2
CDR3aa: CASSETSFSYNEQFF
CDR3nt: TGTGCCAGCAGTGAAACAAGTTTCTCCTACAATGAGCAGTTCTTC

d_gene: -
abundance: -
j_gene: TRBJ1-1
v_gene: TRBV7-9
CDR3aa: CASSLVQGEAFF
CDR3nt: TGTGCCAGCAGCTTAGTGCAGGGTGAAGCTTTCTTT

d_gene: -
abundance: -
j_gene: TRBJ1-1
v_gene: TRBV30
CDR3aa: CAWCAGLNTEAFF
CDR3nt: TGTGCCTGGTGCGCGGGGTTGAACACTGAAGCTTTCTTT

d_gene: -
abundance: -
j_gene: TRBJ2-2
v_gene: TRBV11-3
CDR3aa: CASSLGPQAGFTNTGELFF
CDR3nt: TGTGCCAGCAGCTTAGGGCCGCAGGCGGGCTTTACGAACACCGGGGAGCTGTTTTTT

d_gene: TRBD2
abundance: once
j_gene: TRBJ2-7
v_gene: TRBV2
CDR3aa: CAITSGDQYEQYF
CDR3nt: TGTGCCATTACTAGCGGGGATCAGTACGAGCAGTACTTC

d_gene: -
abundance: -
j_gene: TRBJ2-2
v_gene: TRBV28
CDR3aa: CASSNPKTGTGELFF
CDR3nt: TGTGCCAGCAGCAATCCTAAGACAGGCACCGGGGAGCTGTTTTTT

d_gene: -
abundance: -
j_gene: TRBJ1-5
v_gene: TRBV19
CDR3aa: CASANVQFPNQPQHF
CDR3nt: TGTGCCAGTGCCAACGTGCAGTTCCCCAATCAGCCCCAGCATTTT

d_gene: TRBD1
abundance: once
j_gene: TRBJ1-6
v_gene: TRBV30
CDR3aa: CAFWTGGPLHF
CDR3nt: TGTGCCTTCTGGACAGGGGGGCCCCTCCACTTT

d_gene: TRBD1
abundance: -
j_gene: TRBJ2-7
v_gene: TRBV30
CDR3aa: CAWRGRGPAIEQYF
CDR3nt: TGTGCCTGGAGGGGCAGGGGGCCGGCTATCGAGCAGTACTTC

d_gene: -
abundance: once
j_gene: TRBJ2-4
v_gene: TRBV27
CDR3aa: CASSFDSKNIQYF
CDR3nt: TGTGCCAGCAGTTTTGACAGTAAAAACATTCAGTACTTC

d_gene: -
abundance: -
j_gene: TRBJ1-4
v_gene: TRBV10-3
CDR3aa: CAIRGTTNEKLFF
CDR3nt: TGTGCCATCAGGGGCACAACTAATGAAAAACTGTTTTTT

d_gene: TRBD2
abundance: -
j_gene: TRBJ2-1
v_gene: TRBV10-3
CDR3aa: CAIRDGIAGYNEQFF
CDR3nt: TGTGCCATCAGGGATGGGATAGCGGGCTACAATGAGCAGTTCTTC

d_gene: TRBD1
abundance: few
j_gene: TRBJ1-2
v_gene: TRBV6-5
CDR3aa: CASKGQGRIGYTF
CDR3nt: TGTGCCAGCAAAGGACAGGGGAGGATCGGCTACACCTTC

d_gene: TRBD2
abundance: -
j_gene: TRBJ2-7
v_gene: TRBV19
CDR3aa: CASSIDSGTSAGKQYF
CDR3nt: TGTGCCAGTAGTATAGACTCTGGGACTAGCGCGGGTAAGCAGTACTTC

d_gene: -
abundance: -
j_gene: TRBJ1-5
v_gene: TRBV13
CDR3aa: CASSLGGGRSNQPQHF
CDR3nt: TGTGCCAGCAGCTTAGGCGGCGGGAGGAGCAATCAGCCCCAGCATTTT

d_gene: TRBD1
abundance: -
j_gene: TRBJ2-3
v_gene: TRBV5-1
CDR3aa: CASSLGGADTQYF
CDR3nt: TGCGCCAGCAGCTTAGGGGGCGCAGATACGCAGTATTTT

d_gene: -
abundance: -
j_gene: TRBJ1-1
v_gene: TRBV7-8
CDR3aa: CASSLEADGTEAFF
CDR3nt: TGTGCCAGCAGCTTAGAAGCTGATGGCACTGAAGCTTTCTTT

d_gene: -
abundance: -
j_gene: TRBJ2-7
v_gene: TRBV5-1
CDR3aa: CASSLADSKYEQYF
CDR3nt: TGCGCCAGCAGCTTGGCAGACAGCAAGTACGAGCAGTACTTC

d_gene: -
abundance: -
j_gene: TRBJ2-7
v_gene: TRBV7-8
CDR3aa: CASSRDSSYEQYF
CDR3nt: TGTGCCAGCAGCCGAGACAGCAGTTACGAGCAGTACTTC

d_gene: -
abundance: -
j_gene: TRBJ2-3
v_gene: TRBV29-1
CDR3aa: CSVTGTSLGVRGAGADTQYF
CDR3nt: TGCAGCGTAACCGGGACGTCCCTTGGGGTGCGGGGAGCCGGGGCAGATACGCAGTATTTT

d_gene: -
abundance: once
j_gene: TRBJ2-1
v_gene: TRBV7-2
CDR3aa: CAISNQDTPYNEQFF
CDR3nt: TGTGCCATCTCGAACCAGGACACCCCCTACAATGAGCAGTTCTTC

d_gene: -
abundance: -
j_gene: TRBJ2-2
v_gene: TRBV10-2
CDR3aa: CASSEGRRATGELFF
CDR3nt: TGCGCCAGCAGTGAAGGCAGGAGGGCCACCGGGGAGCTGTTTTTT

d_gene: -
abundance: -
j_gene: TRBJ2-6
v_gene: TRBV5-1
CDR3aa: CASSPTGSSSGANVLTF
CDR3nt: TGCGCCAGCAGCCCGACAGGCTCAAGCTCTGGGGCCAACGTCCTGACTTTC

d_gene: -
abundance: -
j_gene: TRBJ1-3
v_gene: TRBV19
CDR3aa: CASTQFSGNTIYF
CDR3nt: TGTGCCAGTACACAGTTCTCTGGAAACACCATATATTTT

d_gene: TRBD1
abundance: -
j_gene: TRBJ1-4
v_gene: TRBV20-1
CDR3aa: CSAGTGRKLFF
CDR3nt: TGCAGTGCTGGGACAGGGCGAAAACTGTTTTTT

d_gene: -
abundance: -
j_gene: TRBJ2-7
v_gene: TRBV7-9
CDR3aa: CASSPRFRGLGSYEQYF
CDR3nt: TGTGCCAGCAGCCCTAGGTTCAGGGGTTTGGGCTCCTACGAGCAGTACTTC

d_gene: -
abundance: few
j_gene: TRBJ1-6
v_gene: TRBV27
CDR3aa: CASSRRTGNNSPLHF
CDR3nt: TGTGCCAGCAGTCGGCGGACGGGAAATAATTCACCCCTCCACTTT

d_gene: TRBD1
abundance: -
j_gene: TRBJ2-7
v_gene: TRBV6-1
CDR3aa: CASSELTGFSYEQYF
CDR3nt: TGTGCCAGCAGTGAATTGACAGGGTTCTCCTACGAGCAGTACTTC

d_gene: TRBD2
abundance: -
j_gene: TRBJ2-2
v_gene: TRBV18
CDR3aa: CASSPTSGGARNTGELFF
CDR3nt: TGTGCCAGCTCACCCACTAGCGGGGGGGCCAGGAACACCGGGGAGCTGTTTTTT

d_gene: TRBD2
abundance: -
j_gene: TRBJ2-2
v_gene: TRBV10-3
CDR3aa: CAIRHAGGRRELFF
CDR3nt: TGTGCCATCAGGCACGCGGGGGGGCGCCGGGAGCTGTTTTTT

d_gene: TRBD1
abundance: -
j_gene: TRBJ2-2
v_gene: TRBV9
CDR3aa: CASSVAGQGWGGELFF
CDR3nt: TGTGCCAGCAGCGTAGCGGGACAGGGATGGGGCGGGGAGCTGTTTTTT

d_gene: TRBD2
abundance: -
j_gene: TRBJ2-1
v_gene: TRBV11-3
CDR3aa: CASSLRTSGRFDEQFF
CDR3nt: TGTGCCAGCAGCTTGCGGACTAGCGGGAGGTTTGATGAGCAGTTCTTC

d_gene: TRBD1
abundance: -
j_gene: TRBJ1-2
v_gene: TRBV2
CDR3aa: CASSEPPGQGNYGYTF
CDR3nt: TGTGCCAGCAGTGAACCTCCGGGACAGGGGAACTATGGCTACACCTTC

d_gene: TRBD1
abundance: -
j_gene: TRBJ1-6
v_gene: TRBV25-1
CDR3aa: CASSEYRTGAESPLHF
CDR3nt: TGTGCCAGCAGTGAATATCGAACAGGGGCTGAATCACCCCTCCACTTT

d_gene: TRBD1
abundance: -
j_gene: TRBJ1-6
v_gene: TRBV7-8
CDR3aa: CASSLASGTGNNSPLHF
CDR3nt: TGTGCCAGCAGCTTAGCTTCCGGGACAGGGAATAATTCACCCCTCCACTTT

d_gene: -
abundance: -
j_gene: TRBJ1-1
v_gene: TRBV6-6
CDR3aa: CASSQRMNTEAFF
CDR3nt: TGTGCCAGCAGCCAGAGGATGAACACTGAAGCTTTCTTT

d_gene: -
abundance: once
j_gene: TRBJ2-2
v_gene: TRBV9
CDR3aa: CASGPGTLNTGELFF
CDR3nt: TGTGCCAGCGGACCCGGGACACTGAACACCGGGGAGCTGTTTTTT